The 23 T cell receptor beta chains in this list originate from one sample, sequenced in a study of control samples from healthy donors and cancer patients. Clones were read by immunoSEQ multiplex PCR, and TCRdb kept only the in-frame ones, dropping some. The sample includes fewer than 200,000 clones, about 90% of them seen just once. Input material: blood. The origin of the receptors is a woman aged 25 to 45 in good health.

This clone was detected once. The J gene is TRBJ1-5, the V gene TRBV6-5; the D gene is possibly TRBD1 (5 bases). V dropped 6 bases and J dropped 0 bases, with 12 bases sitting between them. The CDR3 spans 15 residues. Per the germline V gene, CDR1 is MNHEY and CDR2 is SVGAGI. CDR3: CASSQGRNSNQPQHF. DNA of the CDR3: TGTGCCAGCAGCCAGGGACGGAATAGCAATCAGCCCCAGCATTTT.

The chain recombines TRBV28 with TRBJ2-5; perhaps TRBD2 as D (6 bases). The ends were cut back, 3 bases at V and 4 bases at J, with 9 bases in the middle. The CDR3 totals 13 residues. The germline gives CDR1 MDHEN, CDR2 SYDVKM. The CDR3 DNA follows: TGTGCCAGCAGTTTTATCGGGGGAGAGACCCAGTACTTC. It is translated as CASSFIGGETQYF.

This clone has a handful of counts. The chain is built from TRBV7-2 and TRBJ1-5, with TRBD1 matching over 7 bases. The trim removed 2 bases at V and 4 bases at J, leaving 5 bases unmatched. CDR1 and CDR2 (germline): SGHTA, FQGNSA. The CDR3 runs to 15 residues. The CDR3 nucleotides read TGTGCCAGCAGCTTATGGAGGGGGCTGAATCAGCCCCAGCATTTT. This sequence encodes CASSLWRGLNQPQHF.

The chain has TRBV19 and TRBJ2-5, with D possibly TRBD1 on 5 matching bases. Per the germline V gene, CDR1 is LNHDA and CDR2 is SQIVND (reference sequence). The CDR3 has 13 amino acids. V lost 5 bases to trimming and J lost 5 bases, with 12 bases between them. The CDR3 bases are TGTGCCAGTAGTGGTAGGGGCGGTGAGACCCAGTACTTC. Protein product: CASSGRGGETQYF.

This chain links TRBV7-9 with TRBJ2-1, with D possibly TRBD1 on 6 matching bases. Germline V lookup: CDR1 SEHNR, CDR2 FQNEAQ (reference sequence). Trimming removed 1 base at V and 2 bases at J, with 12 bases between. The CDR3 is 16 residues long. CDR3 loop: CASSLGSRGAYNEQFF. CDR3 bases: TGTGCCAGCAGCTTAGGGTCCAGGGGTGCCTACAATGAGCAGTTCTTC.

CDR3 in amino acids: CATSRRGTGSGGYTF. The CDR3 DNA follows: TGTGCCACCAGCAGGCGAGGGACAGGGTCTGGTGGCTACACCTTC. The chain is built from TRBV15 and TRBJ1-2, with 9 bases identical to TRBD1. Germline V gene data show CDR1 as LNHNV and CDR2 as YYDKDF (reference sequence). V dropped 3 bases and J dropped 7; count of bases not matched to a gene: 9. The CDR3 consists of 15 residues.

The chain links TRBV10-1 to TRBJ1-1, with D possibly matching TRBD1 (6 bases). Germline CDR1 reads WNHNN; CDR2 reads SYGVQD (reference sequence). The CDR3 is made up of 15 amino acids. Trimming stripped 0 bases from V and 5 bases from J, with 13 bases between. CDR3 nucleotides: TGCGCCAGCAGTGAGTCTGTCGGGGGCCGGACTGAAGCTTTCTTT. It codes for CASSESVGGRTEAFF.

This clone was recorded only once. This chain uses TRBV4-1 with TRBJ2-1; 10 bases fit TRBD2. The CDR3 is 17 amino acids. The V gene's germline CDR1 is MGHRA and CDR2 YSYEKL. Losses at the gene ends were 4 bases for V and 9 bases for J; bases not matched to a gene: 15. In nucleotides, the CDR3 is TGCGCCAGCAGCCTCGGGGTTCCGGCTAGCGGGAGCTCTGAGCAGTTCTTC. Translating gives CASSLGVPASGSSEQFF.

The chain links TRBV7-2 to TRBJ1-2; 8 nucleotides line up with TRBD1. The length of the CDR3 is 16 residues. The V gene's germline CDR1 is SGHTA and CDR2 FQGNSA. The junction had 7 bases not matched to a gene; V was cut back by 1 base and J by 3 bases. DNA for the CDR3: TGTGCCAGCAGCTTAGGCCGGACAGGGAACGACTATGGCTACACCTTC. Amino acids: CASSLGRTGNDYGYTF.

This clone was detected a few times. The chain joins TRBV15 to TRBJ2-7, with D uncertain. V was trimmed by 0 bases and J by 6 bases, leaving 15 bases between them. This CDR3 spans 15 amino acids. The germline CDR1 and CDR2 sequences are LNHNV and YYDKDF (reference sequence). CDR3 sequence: CATSRDIQVLGEQYF. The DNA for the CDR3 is TGTGCCACCAGCAGAGATATTCAGGTGTTGGGCGAGCAGTACTTC.

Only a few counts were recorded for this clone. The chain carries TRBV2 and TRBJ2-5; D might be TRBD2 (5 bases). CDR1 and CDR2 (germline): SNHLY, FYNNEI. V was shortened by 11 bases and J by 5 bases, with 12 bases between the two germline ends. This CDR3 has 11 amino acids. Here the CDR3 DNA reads TGTGCCGCGGGCTCCTGGGAGACCCAGTACTTC. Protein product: CAAGSWETQYF. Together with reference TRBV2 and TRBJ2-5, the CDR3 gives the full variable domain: EPEVTQTPSHQVTQMGQEVILRCVPISNHLYFYWYRQILGQKVEFLVSFYNNEISEKSEIFDDQFSVERPDGSNFTLKIRSTKLEDSAMYFCAAGSWETQYFGPGTRLLVL.

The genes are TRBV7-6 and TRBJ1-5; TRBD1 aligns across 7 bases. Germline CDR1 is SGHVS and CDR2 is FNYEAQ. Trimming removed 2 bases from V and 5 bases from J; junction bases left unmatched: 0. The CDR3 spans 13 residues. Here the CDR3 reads CASSLTGDQPQHF. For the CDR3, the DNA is TGTGCCAGCAGCTTAACAGGGGATCAGCCCCAGCATTTT.

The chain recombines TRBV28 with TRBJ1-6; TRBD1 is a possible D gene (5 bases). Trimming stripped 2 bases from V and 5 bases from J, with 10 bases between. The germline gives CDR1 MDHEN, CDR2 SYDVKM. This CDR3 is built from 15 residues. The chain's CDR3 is CASSLGAGDNSPLHF. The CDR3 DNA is TGTGCCAGCAGTTTAGGGGCAGGTGATAATTCACCCCTCCACTTT.

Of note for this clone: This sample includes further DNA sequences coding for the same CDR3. CDR3 in amino acids: CASSLEGGYGYTF. In nucleotides, the CDR3 is TGTGCCAGCAGCTTAGAGGGGGGATATGGCTACACCTTC. The chain uses TRBV7-2 and TRBJ1-2, with D tentatively TRBD1 (6 bases). There are 13 residues in the CDR3. V was clipped by 1 base and J by 5 bases, with 8 bases between them. Germline V gives CDR1 SGHTA, CDR2 FQGNSA.

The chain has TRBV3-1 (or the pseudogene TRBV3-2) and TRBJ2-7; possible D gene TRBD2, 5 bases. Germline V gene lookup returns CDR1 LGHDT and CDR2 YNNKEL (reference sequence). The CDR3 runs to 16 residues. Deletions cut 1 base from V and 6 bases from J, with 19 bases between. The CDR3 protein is CASSQGWAGGISEQYF. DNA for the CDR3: TGTGCCAGCAGCCAAGGTTGGGCAGGAGGAATTTCCGAGCAGTACTTC.

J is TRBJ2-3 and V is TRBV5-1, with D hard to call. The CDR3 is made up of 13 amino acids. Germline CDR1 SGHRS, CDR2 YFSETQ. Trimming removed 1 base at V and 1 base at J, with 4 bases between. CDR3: CASSLTGTDTQYF. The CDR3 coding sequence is TGCGCCAGCAGCTTGACAGGCACAGATACGCAGTATTTT.

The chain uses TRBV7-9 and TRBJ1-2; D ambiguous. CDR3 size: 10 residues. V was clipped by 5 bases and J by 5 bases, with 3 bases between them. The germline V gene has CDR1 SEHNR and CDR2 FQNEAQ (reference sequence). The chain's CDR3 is CASSEYGYTF. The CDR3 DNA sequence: TGTGCCAGCAGCGAGTATGGCTACACCTTC.

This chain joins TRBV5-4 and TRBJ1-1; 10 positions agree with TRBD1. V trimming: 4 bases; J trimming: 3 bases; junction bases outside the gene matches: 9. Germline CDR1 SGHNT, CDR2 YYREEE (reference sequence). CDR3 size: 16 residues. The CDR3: CASSHLMGTGDTEAFF. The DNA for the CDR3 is TGTGCCAGCAGCCACCTAATGGGGACAGGGGACACTGAAGCTTTCTTT. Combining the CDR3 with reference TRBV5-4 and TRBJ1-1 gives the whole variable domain ETGVTQSPTHLIKTRGQQVTLRCSSQSGHNTVSWYQQALGQGPQFIFQYYREEENGRGNFPPRFSGLQFPNYSSELNVNALELDDSALYLCASSHLMGTGDTEAFFGQGTRLTVV.

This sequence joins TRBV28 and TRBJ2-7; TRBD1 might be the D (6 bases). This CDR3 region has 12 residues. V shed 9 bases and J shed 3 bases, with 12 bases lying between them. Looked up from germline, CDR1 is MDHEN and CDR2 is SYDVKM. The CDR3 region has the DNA TGTGCCAGTGGACAGAACCACTACGAGCAGTACTTC. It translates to CASGQNHYEQYF. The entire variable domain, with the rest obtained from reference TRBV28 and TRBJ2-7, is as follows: DVKVTQSSRYLVKRTGEKVFLECVQDMDHENMFWYRQDPGLGLRLIYFSYDVKMKEKGDIPEGYSVSREKKERFSLILESASTNQTSMYLCASGQNHYEQYFGPGTRLTVT.

CDR3 in DNA: TGTGCCAGCAGTGAATTGGGACAGGGAACCGGGGAGACCCAGTACTTC. It translates to CASSELGQGTGETQYF. V gene TRBV6-1 combines with J gene TRBJ2-5; 9 bases fit TRBD1. CDR1 MNHNS and CDR2 SASEGT come from the germline V gene. J gave up 5 bases and V 2 bases, and 9 bases lay outside the gene matches. CDR3 length: 16 amino acids.

The CDR3 bases are TGTGCCAGCAGCTTGGCACGGGTCGGGGAAAAGTACTTC. Translation gives CASSLARVGEKYF. The chain has TRBV7-2 and TRBJ2-7; weak D call: TRBD2 (5 bases). The length of the CDR3 is 13 residues. Trimming stripped 3 bases from V and 11 bases from J, with 17 bases between. Germline V lookup: CDR1 SGHTA, CDR2 FQGNSA.

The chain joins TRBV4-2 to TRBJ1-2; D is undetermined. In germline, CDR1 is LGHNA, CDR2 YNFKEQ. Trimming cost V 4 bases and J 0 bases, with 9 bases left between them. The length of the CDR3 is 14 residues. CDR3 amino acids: CASSPHSSNYGYTF. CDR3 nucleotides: TGTGCCAGCAGCCCACACAGCTCTAACTATGGCTACACCTTC.

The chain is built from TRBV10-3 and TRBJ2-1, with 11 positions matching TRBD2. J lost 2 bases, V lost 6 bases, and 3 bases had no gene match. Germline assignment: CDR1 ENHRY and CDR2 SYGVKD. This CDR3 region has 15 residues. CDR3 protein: CAIREGLAAYNEQFF. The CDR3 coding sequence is TGTGCCATCAGGGAGGGACTAGCGGCCTACAATGAGCAGTTCTTC.